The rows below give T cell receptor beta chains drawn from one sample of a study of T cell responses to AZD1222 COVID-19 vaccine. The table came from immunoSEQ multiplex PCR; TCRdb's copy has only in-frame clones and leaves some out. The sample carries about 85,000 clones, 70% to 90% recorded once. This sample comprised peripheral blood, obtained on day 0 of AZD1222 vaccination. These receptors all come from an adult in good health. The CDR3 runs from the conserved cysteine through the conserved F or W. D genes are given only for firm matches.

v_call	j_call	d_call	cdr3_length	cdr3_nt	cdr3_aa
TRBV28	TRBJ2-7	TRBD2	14	TGTGCCAGCAGTGAGCTAGCGGTTTCCTACGAGCAGTACTTC	CASSELAVSYEQYF
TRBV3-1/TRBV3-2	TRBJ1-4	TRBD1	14	TGTGCCAGCAGCCAGGGACAGTACAATGAAAAACTGTTTTTT	CASSQGQYNEKLFF
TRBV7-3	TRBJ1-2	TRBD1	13	TGTGCCAGCAGCTTACAGGGGGCGTTTGGCTACACCTTC	CASSLQGAFGYTF
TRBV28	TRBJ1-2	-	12	TGTGCCAGCAGAATCAGTAACTATGGCTACACCTTC	CASRISNYGYTF
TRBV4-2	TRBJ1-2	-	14	TGTGCCAGCAGCCCTCTGGACAGTCCCTATGGCTACACCTTC	CASSPLDSPYGYTF
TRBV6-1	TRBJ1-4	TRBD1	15	TGTGCCAGCAGTGAGGGACAGGGGGTAGGTGAAAAACTGTTTTTT	CASSEGQGVGEKLFF
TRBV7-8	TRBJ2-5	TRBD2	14	TGTGCCAGCAGCCTGACTAGCGGGAGAGAGACCCAGTACTTC	CASSLTSGRETQYF
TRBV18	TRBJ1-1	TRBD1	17	TGTGCCAGCTCACCCCAATGGGCAGGGGGCAGAGTCACTGAAGCTTTCTTT	CASSPQWAGGRVTEAFF
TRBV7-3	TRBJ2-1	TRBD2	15	TGTGCCAGCAGCGCACTAGCGGGAGTGAACAATGAGCAGTTCTTC	CASSALAGVNNEQFF
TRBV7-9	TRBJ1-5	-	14	TGTGCCAGCAGCTTAGAGGGTAGGAATCAGCCCCAGCATTTT	CASSLEGRNQPQHF
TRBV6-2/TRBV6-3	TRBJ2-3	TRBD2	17	TGTGCCAGCAGTTACAGGCCTAGCGGTCTTAGCACAGATACGCAGTATTTT	CASSYRPSGLSTDTQYF
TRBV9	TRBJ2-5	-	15	TGTGCCAGCAGCCCATGGGACCGCTCCGGGGAGACCCAGTACTTC	CASSPWDRSGETQYF
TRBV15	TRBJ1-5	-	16	TGTGCCACCAGCAGAAGGACAGAATATAGCAATCAGCCCCAGCATTTT	CATSRRTEYSNQPQHF
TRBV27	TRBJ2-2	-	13	TGTGCCAGCAGTCGAGAGATCACCGGGGAGCTGTTTTTT	CASSREITGELFF
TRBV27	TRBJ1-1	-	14	TGTGCCAGCAGTTATTGGCCCATTGGGACTGAAGCTTTCTTT	CASSYWPIGTEAFF
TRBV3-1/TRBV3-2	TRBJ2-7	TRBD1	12	TGTGCCAGCACAAATACAGGGGGCGAGCAGTACTTC	CASTNTGGEQYF
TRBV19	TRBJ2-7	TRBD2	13	TGTGCCAGTGGGGGAGGGCAAGGGCGGGAGCAGTACTTC	CASGGGQGREQYF
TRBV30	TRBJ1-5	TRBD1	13	TGTGCCTGGGACAGGGGCGGGAATCAGCCCCAGCATTTT	CAWDRGGNQPQHF
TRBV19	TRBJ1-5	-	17	TGTGCCAGTAGTAGGGGGACGGGGGCTTCGAGCAATCAGCCCCAGCATTTT	CASSRGTGASSNQPQHF
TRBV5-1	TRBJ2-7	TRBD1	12	TGCGCCAGCAGCCAGGGGGCGGGTGAGCAGTACTTC	CASSQGAGEQYF
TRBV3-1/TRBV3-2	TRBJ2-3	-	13	TGTGCCAGCAGCCAAGGGTCTTCAGATACGCAGTATTTT	CASSQGSSDTQYF
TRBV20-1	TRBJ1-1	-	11	TGCAGTGCTAAAGGTGGTATCGGGGCTTTCTTT	CSAKGGIGAFF
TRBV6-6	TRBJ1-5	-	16	TGTGCCAGCAGCCCGCAAATGGGTCGTAGCAATCAGCCCCAGCATTTT	CASSPQMGRSNQPQHF
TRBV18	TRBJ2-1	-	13	TGTGCCAGCCAACTCACCCCTGGGGAGGAGCAGTTCTTC	CASQLTPGEEQFF
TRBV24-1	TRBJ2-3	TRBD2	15	TGTGCCACCAGTGATTTTGCCCGGGAGGGCCATACGCAGTATTTT	CATSDFAREGHTQYF
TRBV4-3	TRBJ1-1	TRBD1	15	TGCGCCAGCAGCCCAAGGGACAGGGCCTACACTGAAGCTTTCTTT	CASSPRDRAYTEAFF